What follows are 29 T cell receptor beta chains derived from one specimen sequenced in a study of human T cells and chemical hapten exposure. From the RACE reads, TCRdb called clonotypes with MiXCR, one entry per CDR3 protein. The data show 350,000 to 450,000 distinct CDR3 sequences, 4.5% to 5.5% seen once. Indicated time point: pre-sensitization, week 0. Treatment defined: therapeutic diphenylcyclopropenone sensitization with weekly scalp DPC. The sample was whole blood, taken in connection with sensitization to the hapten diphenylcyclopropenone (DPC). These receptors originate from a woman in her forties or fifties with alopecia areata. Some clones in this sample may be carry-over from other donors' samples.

CDR3 DNA: TGTGCCACCAGCAGAGATCCTCCAGCGGGTGAGCAGTTCTTC. This gives the protein CATSRDPPAGEQFF. This chain connects TRBV15 to TRBJ2-1, with D possibly matching TRBD2 (6 bases). V lost 0 bases to trimming and J lost 9 bases, with 12 bases between them. Germline V lookup: CDR1 LNHNV, CDR2 YYDKDF (reference sequence). The CDR3 covers 14 residues.

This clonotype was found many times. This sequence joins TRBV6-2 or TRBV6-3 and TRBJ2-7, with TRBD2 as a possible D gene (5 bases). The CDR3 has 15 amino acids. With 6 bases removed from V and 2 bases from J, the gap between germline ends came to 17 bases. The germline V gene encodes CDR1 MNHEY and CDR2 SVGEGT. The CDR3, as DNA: TGTGCCAGCAGATCCCTAGGTACGGGGACCTACGAGCAGTACTTC. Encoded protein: CASRSLGTGTYEQYF.

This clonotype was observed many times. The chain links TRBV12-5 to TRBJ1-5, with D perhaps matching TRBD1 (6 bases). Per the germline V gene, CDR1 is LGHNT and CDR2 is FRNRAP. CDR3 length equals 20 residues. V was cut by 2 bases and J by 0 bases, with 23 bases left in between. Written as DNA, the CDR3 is TGTGCTAGTGGTTTGACCCAGGCCCTTACAGGGAAATATAGCAATCAGCCCCAGCATTTT. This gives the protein CASGLTQALTGKYSNQPQHF.

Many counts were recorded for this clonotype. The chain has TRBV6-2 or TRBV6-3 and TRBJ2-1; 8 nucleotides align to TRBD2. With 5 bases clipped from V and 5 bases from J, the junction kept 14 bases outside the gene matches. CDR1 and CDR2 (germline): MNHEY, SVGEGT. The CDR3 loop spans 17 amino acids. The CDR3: CASSPREVWGLNNEQFF. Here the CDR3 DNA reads TGTGCCAGCAGTCCGCGGGAGGTCTGGGGATTGAACAATGAGCAGTTCTTC.

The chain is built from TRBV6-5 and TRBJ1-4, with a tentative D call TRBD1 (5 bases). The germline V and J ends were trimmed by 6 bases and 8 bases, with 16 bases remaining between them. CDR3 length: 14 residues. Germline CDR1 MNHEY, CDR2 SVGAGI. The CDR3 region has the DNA TGTGCCAGCAGCCCCAGGGTACGGATCGAAAAACTGTTTTTT. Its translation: CASSPRVRIEKLFF.

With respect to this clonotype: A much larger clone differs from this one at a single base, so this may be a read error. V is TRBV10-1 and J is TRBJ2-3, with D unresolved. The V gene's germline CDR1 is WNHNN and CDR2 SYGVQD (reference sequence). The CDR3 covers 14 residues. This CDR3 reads CASSESGGTDTRYF. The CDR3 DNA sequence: TGCGCCAGCAGTGAGTCGGGCGGCACAGATACGCGGTATTTT.

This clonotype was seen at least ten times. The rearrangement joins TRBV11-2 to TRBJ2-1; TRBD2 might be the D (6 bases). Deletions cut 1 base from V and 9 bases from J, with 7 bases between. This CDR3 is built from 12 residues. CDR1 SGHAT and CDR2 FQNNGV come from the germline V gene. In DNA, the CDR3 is TGTGCCAGCAGCTTAGTGGGGGGTGAGCAGTTCTTC. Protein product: CASSLVGGEQFF.

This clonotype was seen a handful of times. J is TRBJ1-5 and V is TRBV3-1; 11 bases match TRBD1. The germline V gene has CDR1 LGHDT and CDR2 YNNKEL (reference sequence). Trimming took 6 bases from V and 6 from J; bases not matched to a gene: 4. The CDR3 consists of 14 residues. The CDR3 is CASSGTGGGQPQHF. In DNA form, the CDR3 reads TGTGCCAGCAGTGGGACAGGGGGAGGTCAGCCCCAGCATTTT.

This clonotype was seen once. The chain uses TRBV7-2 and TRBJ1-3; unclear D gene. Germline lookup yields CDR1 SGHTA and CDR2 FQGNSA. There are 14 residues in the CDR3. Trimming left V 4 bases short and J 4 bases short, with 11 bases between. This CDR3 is CASSSAPPGNTIYF. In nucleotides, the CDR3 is TGTGCCAGCAGCTCTGCCCCCCCCGGAAACACCATATATTTT.

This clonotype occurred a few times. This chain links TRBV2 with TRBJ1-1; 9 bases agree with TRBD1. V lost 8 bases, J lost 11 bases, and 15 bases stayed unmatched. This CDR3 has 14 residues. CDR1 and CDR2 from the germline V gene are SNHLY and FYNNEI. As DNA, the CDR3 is TGTGCCAGCGTATTACAGGGGGCTAGTCCGGGGGCTTTCTTT. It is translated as CASVLQGASPGAFF.

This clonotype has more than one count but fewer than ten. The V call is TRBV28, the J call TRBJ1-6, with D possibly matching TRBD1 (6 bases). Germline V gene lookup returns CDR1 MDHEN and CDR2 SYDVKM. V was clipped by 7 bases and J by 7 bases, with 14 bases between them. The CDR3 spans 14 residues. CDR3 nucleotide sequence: TGTGCCAGCAATTGGGACATGGGGAATTCACCCCTCCACTTT. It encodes CASNWDMGNSPLHF.

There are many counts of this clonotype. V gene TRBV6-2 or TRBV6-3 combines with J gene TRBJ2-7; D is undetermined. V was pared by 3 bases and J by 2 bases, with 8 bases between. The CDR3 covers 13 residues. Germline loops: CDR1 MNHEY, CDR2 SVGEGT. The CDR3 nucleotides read TGTGCCAGCAGTTATTCCGGAACCTACGAGCAGTACTTC. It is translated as CASSYSGTYEQYF.

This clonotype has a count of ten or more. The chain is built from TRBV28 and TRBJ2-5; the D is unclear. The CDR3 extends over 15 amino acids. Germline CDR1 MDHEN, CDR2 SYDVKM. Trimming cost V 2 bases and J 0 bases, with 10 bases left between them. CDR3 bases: TGTGCCAGCAGTTTACAGCAACGGTACCAAGAGACCCAGTACTTC. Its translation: CASSLQQRYQETQYF.

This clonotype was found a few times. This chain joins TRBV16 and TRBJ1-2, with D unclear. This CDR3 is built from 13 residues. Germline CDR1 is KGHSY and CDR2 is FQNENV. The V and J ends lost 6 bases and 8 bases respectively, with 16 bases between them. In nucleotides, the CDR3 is TGTGCCAGCAGTCTTGGACTCAGTCAAGGCTACACCTTC. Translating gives CASSLGLSQGYTF.

The CDR3 here is CASSHPGRVGIQYF. In DNA, the CDR3 is TGTGCCAGCAGCCACCCAGGGAGGGTGGGCATTCAGTACTTC. The chain joins TRBV4-2 to TRBJ2-4; TRBD2 matches at 7 bases. V dropped 3 bases and J dropped 9; count of bases not matched to a gene: 8. Germline V gene lookup returns CDR1 LGHNA and CDR2 YNFKEQ. CDR3 length: 14 residues.

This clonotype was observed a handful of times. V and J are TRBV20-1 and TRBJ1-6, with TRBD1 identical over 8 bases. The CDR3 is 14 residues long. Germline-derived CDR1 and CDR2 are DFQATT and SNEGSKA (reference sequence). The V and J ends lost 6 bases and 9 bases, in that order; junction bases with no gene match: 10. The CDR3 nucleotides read TGCAGTGCCCCGGACAGGGCGAGTTCTTCACCCCTCCACTTT. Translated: CSAPDRASSSPLHF.

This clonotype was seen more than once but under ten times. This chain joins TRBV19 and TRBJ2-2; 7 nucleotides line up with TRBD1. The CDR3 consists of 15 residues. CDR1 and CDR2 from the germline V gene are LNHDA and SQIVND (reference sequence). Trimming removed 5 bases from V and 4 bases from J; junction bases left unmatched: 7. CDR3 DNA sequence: TGTGCCAGTAGTCCGCATACAGGGGTCACCGGGGAGCTGTTTTTT. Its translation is CASSPHTGVTGELFF.

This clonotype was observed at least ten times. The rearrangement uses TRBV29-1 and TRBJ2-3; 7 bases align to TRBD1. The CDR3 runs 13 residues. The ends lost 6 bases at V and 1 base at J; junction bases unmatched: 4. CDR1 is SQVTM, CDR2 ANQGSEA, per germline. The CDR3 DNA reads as TGCAGCGTGCGGACAGGCGGCACAGATACGCAGTATTTT. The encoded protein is CSVRTGGTDTQYF.

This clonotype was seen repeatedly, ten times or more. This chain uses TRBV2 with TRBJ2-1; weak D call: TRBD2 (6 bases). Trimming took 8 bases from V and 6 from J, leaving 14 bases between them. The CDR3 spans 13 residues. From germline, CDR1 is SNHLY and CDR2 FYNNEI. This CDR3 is CASSGLRSNEQFF. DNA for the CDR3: TGTGCCAGCTCGGGACTCCGAAGCAATGAGCAGTTCTTC.

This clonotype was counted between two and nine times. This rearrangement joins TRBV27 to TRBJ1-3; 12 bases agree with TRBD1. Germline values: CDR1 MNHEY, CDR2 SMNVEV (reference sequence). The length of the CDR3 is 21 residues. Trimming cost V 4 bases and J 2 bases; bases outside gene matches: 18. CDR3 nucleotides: TGTGCCAGCAGTTCACTTATGGGGGCCTCTCGGGACAGGGGGCCTGGAAACACCATATATTTT. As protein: CASSSLMGASRDRGPGNTIYF.

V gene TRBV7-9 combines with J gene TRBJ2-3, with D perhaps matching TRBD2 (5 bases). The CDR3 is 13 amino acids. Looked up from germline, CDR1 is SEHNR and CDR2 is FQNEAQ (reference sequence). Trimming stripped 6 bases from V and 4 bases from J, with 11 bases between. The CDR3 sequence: CASSLLEADTQYF. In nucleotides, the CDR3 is TGTGCCAGCAGTTTACTAGAGGCAGATACGCAGTATTTT.

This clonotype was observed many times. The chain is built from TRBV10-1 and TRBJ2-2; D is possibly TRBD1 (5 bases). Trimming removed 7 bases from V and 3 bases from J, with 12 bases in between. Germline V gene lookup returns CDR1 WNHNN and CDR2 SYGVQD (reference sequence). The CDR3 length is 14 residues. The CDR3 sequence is CASMKGFDTGELFF. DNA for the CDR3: TGCGCCAGCATGAAGGGGTTCGACACCGGGGAGCTGTTTTTT.

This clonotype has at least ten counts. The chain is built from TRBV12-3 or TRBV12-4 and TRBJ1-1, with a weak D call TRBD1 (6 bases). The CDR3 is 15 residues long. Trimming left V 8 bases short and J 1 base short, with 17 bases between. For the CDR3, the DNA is TGTGCCAGCCTACAGGGATTGATGGGGAACACTGAAGCTTTCTTT. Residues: CASLQGLMGNTEAFF.

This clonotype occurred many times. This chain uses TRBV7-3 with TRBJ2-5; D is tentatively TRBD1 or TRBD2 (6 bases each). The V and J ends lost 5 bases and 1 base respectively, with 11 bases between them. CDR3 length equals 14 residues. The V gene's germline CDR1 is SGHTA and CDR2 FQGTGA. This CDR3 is CASSNGGLQETQYF. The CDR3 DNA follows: TGTGCCAGCAGCAATGGGGGGCTCCAAGAGACCCAGTACTTC.

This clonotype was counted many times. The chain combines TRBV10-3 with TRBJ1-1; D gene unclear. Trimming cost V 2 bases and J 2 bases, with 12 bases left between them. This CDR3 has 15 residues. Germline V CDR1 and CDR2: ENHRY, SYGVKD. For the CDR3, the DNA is TGTGCCATCAGTGAGCCAGTCTCGGGTAACACTGAAGCTTTCTTT. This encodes CAISEPVSGNTEAFF.

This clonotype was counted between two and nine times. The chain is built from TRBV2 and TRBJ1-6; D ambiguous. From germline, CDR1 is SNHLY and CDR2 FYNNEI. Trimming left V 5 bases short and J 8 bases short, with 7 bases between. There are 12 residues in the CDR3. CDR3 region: CASSNTDSPLHF. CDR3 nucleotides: TGTGCCAGCAGTAACACGGATTCACCCCTCCACTTT. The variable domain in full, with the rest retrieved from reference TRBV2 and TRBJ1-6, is EPEVTQTPSHQVTQMGQEVILRCVPISNHLYFYWYRQILGQKVEFLVSFYNNEISEKSEIFDDQFSVERPDGSNFTLKIRSTKLEDSAMYFCASSNTDSPLHFGNGTRLTVT.

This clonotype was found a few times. CDR3 in amino acids: CAISKLLLNTEAFF. CDR3 DNA sequence: TGTGCCATCAGTAAATTACTCCTGAACACTGAAGCTTTCTTT. This sequence joins TRBV10-3 and TRBJ1-1; unclear D gene. Germline CDR1 reads ENHRY; CDR2 reads SYGVKD. The CDR3 loop spans 14 amino acids. V dropped 5 bases and J dropped 0 bases, with 10 bases sitting between them.

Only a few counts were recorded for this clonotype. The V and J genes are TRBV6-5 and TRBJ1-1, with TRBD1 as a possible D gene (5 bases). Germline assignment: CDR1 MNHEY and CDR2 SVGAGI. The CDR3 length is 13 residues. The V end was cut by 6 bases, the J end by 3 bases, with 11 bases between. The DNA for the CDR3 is TGTGCCAGCAGGCCCGTAGGGGACACTGAAGCTTTCTTT. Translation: CASRPVGDTEAFF.

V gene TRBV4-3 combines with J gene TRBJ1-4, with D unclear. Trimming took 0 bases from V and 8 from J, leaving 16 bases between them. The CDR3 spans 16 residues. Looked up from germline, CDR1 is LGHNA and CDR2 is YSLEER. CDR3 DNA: TGCGCCAGCAGCCAAGATCCCAACTCCCGAATCGAAAAACTGTTTTTT. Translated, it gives CASSQDPNSRIEKLFF.